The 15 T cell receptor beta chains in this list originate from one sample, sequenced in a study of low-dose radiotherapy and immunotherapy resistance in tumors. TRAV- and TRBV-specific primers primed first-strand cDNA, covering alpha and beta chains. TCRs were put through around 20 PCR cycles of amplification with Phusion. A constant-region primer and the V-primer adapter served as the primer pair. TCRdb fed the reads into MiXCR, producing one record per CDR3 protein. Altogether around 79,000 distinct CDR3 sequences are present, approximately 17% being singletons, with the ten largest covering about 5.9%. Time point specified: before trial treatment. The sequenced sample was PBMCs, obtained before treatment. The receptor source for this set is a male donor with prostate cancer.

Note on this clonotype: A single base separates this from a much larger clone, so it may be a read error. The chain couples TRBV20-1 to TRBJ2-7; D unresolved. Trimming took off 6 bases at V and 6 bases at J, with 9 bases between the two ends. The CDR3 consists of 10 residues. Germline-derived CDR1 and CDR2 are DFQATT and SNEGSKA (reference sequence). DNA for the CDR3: TGCAGTGCGATAGATTTCGAGCAGTACTTC. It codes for CSAIDFEQYF.

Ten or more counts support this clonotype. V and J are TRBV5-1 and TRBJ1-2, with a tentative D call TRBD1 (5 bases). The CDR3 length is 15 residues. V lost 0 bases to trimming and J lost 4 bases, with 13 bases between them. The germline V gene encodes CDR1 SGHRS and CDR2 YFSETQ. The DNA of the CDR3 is TGCGCCAGCAGCTTGGATGGAGGGGCTGTCTATGGCTACACCTTC. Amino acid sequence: CASSLDGGAVYGYTF.

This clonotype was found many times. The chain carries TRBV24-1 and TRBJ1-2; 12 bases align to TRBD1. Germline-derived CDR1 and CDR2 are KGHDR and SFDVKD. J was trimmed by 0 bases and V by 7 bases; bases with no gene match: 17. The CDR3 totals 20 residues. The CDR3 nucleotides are TGTGCCACCAGCCGAGTCGAAACGGCCGGGACAGGGGGCCCTAACTATGGCTACACCTTC. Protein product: CATSRVETAGTGGPNYGYTF.

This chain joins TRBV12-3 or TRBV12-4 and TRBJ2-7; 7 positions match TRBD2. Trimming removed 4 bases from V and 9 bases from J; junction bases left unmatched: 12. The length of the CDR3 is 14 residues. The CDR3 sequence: CASSSGGGPSRQYF. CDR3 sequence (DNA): TGTGCCAGCAGTTCCGGGGGAGGGCCTAGTAGGCAGTACTTC.

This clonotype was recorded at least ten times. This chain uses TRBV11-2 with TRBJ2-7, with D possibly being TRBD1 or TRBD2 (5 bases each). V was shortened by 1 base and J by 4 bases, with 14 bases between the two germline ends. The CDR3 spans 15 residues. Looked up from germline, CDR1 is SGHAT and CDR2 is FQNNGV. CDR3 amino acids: CASSLGTGTPYEQYF. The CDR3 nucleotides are TGTGCCAGCAGCTTAGGGACCGGGACCCCTTACGAGCAGTACTTC.

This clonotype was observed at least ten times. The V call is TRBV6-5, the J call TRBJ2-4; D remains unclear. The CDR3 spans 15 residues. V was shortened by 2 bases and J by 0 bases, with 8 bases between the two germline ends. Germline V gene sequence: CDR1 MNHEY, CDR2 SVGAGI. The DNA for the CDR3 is TGTGCCAGCAGTTACACGATCGTAGCCAAAAACATTCAGTACTTC. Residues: CASSYTIVAKNIQYF.

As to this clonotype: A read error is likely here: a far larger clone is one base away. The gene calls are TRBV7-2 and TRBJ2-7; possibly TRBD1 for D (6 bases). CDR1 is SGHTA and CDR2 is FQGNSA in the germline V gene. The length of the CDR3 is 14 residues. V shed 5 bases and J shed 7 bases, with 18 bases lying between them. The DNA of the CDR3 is TGTGCCAGCAGCAAAAGGACAGAAAAGAATGAGCAGTACTTC. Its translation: CASSKRTEKNEQYF.

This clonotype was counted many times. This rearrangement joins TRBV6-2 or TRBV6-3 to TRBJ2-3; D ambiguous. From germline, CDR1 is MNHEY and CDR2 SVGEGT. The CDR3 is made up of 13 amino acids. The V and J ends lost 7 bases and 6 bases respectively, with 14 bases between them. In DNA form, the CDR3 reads TGTGCCAGCAAGGCCCAAGTTTCCGATACGCAGTATTTT. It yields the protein CASKAQVSDTQYF.

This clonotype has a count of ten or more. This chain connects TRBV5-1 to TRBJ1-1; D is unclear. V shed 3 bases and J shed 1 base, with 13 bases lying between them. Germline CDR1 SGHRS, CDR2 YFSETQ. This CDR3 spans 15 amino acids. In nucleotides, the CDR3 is TGCGCCAGCAGCTGGGAAGAACAGAGGAACACTGAAGCTTTCTTT. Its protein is CASSWEEQRNTEAFF.

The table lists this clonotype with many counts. The CDR3 is CASRQEFSNQPQHF. The CDR3 region has the DNA TGTGCCAGTCGACAGGAATTTAGCAATCAGCCCCAGCATTTT. The chain employs TRBV28 and TRBJ1-5; TRBD1 might be the D (6 bases). V was clipped by 9 bases and J by 0 bases, with 12 bases between them. CDR3 length: 14 amino acids. The V gene's germline CDR1 is MDHEN and CDR2 SYDVKM.

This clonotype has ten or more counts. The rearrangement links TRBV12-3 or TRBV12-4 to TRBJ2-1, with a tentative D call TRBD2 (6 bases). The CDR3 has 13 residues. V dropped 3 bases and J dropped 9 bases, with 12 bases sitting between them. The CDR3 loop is CASSLRGEGEQFF. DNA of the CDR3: TGTGCCAGCAGTTTGCGGGGCGAGGGTGAGCAGTTCTTC.

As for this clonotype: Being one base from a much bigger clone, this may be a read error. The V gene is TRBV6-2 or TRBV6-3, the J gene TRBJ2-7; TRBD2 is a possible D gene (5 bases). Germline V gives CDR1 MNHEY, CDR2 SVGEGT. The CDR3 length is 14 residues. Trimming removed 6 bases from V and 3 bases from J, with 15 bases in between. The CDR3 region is CASSSSGGFYEQYF. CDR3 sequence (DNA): TGTGCCAGCAGCTCCTCCGGCGGGTTCTACGAGCAGTACTTC.

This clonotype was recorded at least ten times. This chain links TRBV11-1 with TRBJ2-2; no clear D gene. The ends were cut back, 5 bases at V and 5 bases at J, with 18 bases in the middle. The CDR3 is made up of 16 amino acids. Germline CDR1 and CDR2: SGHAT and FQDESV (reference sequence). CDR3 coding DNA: TGTGCCAGCAGCCCCTCGCCCCGGAATCTTACCGGGGAGCTGTTTTTT. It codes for CASSPSPRNLTGELFF.

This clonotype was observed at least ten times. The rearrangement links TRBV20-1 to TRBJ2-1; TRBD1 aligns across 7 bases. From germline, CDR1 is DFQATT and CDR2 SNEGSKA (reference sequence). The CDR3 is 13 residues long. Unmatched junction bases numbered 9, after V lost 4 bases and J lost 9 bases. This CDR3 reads CSAKSVTGAEQFF. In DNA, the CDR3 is TGCAGTGCTAAGTCGGTAACAGGGGCTGAGCAGTTCTTC.

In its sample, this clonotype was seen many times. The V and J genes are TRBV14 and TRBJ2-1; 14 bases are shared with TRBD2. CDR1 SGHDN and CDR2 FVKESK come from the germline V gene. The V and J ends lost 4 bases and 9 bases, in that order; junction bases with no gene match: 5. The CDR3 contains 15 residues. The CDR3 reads CASSRGTSGGREQFF. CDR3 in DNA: TGTGCCAGCAGCCGGGGGACTAGCGGGGGCCGTGAGCAGTTCTTC. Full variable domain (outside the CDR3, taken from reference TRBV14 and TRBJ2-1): EAGVTQFPSHSVIEKGQTVTLRCDPISGHDNLYWYRRVMGKEIKFLLHFVKESKQDESGMPNNRFLAERTGGTYSTLKVQPAELEDSGVYFCASSRGTSGGREQFFGPGTRLTVL.